This T cell receptor (beta chain) was identified during a study of human T cells and chemical hapten exposure. Study as a whole: Slight differences in pooled library volume were the main source of varying TCR yields across samples.

Notes on this clonotype: Its antigen is unknown.

Findings of the study overall: Expanded TCR counts at PT1 were positively correlated with the patch test score. Versus controls, expanded TCRs had significantly more large CDR3 similarity clusters.

Losses at the gene ends were 5 bases for V and 9 bases for J; bases not matched to a gene: 17. The CDR3 sequence is 18 residues long. TCRdb used MiXCR to reprocess the RACE reads, holding one entry per CDR3 protein. The sample lists around 380,000 distinct CDR3 sequences, about 4.8% occurring once. Time point specified: patch test 1, 2 weeks after DPC sensitization. Noted treatment: therapeutic diphenylcyclopropenone sensitization with weekly scalp DPC. The chain combines TRBV12-3 or TRBV12-4 with TRBJ2-2; 11 nucleotides align to TRBD2. The specimen was whole blood, collected in connection with sensitization to the hapten diphenylcyclopropenone (DPC). The clonotype comes from a woman in her forties or fifties with alopecia areata. Some clones in this sample may be carry-over from other donors' samples. The CDR3 is CASSLHLTSGSPVRELFF. The CDR3 DNA reads TGTGCCAGCAGTCTACACCTCACTAGCGGGAGTCCGGTCAGGGAGCTGTTTTTT.